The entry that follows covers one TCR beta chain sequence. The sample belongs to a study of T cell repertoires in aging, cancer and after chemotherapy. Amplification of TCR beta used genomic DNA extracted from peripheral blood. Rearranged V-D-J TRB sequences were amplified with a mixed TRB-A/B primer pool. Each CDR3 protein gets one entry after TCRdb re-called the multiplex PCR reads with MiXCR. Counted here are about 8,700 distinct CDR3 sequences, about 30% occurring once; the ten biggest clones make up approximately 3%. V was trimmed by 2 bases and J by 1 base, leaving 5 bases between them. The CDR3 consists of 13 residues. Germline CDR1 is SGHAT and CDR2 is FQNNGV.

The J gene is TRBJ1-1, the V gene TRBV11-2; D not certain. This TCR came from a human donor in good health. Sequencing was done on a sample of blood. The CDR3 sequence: CASSLWSNTEAFF. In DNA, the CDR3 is TGTGCCAGCAGCTTATGGTCGAACACTGAAGCTTTCTTT.